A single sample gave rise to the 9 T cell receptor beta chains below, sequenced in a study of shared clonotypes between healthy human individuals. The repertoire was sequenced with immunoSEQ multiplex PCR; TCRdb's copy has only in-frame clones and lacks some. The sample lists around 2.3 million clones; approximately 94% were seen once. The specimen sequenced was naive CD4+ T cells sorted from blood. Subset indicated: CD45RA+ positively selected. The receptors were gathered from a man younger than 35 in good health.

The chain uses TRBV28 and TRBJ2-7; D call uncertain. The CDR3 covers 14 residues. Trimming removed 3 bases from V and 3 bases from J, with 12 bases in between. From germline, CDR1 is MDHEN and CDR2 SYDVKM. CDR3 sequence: CASSFYISGYEQYF. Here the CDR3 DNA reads TGTGCCAGCAGTTTTTACATCTCAGGCTACGAGCAGTACTTC. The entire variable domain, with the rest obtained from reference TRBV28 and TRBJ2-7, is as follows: DVKVTQSSRYLVKRTGEKVFLECVQDMDHENMFWYRQDPGLGLRLIYFSYDVKMKEKGDIPEGYSVSREKKERFSLILESASTNQTSMYLCASSFYISGYEQYFGPGTRLTVT.

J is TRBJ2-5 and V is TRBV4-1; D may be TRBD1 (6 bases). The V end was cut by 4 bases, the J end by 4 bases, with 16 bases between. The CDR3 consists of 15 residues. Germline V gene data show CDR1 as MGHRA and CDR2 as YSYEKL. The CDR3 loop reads CASSPGRGRGETQYF. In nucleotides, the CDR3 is TGCGCCAGCAGCCCGGGACGCGGCAGGGGAGAGACCCAGTACTTC.

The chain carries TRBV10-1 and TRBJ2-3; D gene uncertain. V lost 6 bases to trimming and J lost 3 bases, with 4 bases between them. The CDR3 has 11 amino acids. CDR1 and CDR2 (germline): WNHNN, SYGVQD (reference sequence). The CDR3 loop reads CASSRTDTQYF. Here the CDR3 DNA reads TGCGCCAGCAGCCGTACAGATACGCAGTATTTT.

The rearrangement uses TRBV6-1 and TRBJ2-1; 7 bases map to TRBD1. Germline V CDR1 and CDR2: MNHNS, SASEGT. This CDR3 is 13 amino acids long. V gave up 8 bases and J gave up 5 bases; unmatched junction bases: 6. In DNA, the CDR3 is TGTGCCAGCTGCCGGGACAGAAACAATGAGCAGTTCTTC. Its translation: CASCRDRNNEQFF.

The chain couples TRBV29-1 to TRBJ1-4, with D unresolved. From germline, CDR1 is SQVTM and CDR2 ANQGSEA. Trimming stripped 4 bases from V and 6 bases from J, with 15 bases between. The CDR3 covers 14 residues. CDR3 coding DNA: TGCAGCGTTGGCGGGTTCTTTGCGGATGAAAAACTGTTTTTT. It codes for CSVGGFFADEKLFF.

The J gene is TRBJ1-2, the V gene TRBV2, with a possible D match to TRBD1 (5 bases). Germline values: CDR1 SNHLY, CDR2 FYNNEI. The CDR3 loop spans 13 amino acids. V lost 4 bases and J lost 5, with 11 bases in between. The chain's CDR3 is CASSVGAPYGYTF. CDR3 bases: TGTGCCAGCAGTGTAGGGGCCCCATATGGCTACACCTTC.

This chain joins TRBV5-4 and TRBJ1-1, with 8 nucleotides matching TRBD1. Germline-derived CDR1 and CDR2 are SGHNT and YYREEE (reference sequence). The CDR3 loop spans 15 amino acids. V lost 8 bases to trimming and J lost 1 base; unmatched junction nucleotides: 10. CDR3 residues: CASKPPQGGNTEAFF. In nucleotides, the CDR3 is TGTGCCAGTAAACCCCCACAGGGGGGGAACACTGAAGCTTTCTTT.

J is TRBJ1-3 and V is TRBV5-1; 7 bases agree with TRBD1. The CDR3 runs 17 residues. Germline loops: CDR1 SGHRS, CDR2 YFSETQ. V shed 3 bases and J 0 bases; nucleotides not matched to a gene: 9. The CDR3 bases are TGCGCCAGCAGCTCGGGACAGATAACCTCCTCTGGAAACACCATATATTTT. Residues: CASSSGQITSSGNTIYF.

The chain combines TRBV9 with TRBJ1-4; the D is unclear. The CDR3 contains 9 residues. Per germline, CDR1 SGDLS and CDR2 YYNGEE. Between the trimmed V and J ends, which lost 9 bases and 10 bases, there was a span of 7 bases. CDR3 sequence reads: CATPRKLFF. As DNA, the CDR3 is TGTGCCACCCCCCGAAAACTGTTTTTT. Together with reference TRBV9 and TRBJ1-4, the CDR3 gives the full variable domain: DSGVTQTPKHLITATGQRVTLRCSPRSGDLSVYWYQQSLDQGLQFLIQYYNGEERAKGNILERFSAQQFPDLHSELNLSSLELGDSALYFCATPRKLFFGSGTQLSVL.